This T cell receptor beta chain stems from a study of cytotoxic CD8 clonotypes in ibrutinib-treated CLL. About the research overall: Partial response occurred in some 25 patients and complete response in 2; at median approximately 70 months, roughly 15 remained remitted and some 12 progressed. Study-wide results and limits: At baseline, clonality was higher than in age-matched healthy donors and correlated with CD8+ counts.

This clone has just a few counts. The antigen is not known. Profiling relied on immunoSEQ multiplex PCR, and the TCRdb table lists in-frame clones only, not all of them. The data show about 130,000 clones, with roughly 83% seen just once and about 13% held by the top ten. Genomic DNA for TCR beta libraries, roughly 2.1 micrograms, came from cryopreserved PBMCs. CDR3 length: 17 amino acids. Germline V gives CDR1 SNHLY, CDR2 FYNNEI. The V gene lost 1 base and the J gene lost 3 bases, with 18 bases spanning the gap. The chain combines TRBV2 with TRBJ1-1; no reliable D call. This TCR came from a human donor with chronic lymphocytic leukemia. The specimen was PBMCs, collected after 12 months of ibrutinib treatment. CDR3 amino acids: CASSEGVFGLFDTEAFF. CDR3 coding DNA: TGTGCCAGCAGTGAAGGGGTTTTTGGGTTATTCGACACTGAAGCTTTCTTT.